This T cell receptor (beta chain) was found in a study of T cell repertoires in cytomegalovirus infection. Whole-study findings and limits: HLA-C-restricted CMV-specific TCR beta clonotypes prevailed in the ex vivo response.

This clonotype has at least ten counts. No antigen is known for it. V dropped 0 bases and J dropped 0 bases, with 14 bases sitting between them. Germline CDR1 and CDR2: SNHLY and FYNNEI. The CDR3 has 17 residues. In TCRdb, the reads were re-called with MiXCR into one record per CDR3 protein. The repertoire consists of approximately 250,000 distinct CDR3 sequences, with 20% to 25% occurring once and the leading ten covering 15% to 20%. This chain uses TRBV2 with TRBJ2-5; possible D gene TRBD2, 6 bases. The source of this sequence is a human donor in good health (CMV status not recorded). Some clones in this sample may be carry-over from other donors' samples. Sequenced material: CD8+ T cells from PBMCs. The CDR3 is CASSEALGGEDQETQYF. In DNA, the CDR3 is TGTGCCAGCAGTGAAGCGCTTGGCGGGGAAGACCAAGAGACCCAGTACTTC.